This TCR beta chain was profiled in a study of T cell responses to AZD1222 COVID-19 vaccine. Whole-study results and caveats: White British ancestry dominated among donors, who included more females, and clonal diversity was possibly underestimated. Variant regions that are unmutated are reportedly the target of nearly half of spike-specific TCRs.

In the case of this clone: The target antigen is unknown.

Data came from immunoSEQ multiplex PCR; TCRdb stores just in-frame clones and leaves some out. The data contain about 140,000 clones, about 92% of them singletons. CDR3 length equals 13 residues. Looked up from germline, CDR1 is MNHEY and CDR2 is SMNVEV (reference sequence). Trimming stripped 6 bases from V and 2 bases from J, with 8 bases between. The V call is TRBV27, the J call TRBJ1-5; tentative D call: TRBD1 (6 bases). This sample comprised peripheral blood, obtained 28 days after the second AZD1222 dose. The sequence derives from an adult who received the AZD1222 COVID-19 vaccine. CDR3 in DNA: TGTGCCAGCAGCAGGGGCGGCAATCAGCCCCAGCATTTT. Translation gives CASSRGGNQPQHF.